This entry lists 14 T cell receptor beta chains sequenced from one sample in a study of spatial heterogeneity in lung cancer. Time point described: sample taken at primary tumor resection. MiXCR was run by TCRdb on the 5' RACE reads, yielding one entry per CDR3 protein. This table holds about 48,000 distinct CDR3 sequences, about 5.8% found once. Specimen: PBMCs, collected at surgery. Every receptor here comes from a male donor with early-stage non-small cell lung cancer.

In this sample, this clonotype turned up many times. CDR3 in DNA: TGTGCCAGCAGTTCCCGACAGGGCGGTTACAGGGACACAGATACGCAGTATTTT. Translation gives CASSSRQGGYRDTDTQYF. The chain employs TRBV28 and TRBJ2-3; 7 nucleotides match TRBD1. CDR3 length: 18 amino acids. The V and J ends lost 4 bases and 2 bases, in that order; junction bases with no gene match: 15. The germline gives CDR1 MDHEN, CDR2 SYDVKM.

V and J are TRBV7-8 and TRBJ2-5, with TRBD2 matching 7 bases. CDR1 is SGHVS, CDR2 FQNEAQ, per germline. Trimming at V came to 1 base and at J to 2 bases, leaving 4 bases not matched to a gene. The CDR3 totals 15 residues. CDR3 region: CASSLGEGWQETQYF. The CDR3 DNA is TGTGCCAGCAGCTTAGGGGAGGGGTGGCAAGAGACCCAGTACTTC.

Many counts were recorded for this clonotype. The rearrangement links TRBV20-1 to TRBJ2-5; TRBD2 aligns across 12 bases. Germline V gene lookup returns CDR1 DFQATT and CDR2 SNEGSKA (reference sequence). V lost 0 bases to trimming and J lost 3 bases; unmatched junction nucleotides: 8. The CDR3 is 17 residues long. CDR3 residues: CSARDGGLAGTKETQYF. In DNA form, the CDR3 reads TGCAGTGCTAGAGATGGAGGACTAGCGGGGACGAAAGAGACCCAGTACTTC.

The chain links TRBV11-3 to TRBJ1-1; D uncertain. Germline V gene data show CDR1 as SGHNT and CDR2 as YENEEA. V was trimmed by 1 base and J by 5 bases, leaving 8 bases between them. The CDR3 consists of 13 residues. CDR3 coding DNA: TGTGCCAGCAGCTTAGGACCCCAAACTGAAGCTTTCTTT. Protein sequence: CASSLGPQTEAFF.

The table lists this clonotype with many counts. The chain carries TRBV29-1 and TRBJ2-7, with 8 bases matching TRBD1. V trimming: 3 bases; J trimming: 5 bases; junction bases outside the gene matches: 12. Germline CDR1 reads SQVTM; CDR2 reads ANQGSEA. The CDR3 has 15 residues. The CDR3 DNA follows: TGCAGCGTTGACCCTGGAGGACAGGGAGGTAACGAGCAGTACTTC. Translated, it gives CSVDPGGQGGNEQYF.

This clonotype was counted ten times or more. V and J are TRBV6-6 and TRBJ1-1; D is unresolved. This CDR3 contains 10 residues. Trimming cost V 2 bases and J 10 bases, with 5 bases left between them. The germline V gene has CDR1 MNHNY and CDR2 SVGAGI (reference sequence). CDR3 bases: TGTGCCAGCAGTTACGAGGGAGCTTTCTTT. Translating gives CASSYEGAFF.

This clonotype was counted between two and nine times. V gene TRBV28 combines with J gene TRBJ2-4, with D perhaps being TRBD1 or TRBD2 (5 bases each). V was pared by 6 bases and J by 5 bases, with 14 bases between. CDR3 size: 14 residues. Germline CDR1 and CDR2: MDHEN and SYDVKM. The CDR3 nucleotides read TGTGCCAGCAGCTGGGGACCTAGGGAAAACATTCAGTACTTC. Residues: CASSWGPRENIQYF.

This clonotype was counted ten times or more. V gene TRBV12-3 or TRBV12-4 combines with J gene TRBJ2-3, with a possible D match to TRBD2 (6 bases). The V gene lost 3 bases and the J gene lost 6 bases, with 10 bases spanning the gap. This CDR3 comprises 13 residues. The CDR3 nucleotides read TGTGCCAGCAGTTTTAGCGGAGGGGATACGCAGTATTTT. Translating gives CASSFSGGDTQYF.

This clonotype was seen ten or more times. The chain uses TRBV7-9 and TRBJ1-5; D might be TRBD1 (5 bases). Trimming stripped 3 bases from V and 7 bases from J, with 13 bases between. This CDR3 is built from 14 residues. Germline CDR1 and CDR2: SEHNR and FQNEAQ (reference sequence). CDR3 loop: CASSFPGKEQPQHF. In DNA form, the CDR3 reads TGTGCCAGCAGCTTCCCAGGGAAGGAGCAGCCCCAGCATTTT.

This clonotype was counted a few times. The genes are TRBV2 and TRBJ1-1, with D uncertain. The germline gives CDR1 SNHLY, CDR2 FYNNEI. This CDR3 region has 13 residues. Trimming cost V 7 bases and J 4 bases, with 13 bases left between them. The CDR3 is CASTRGPGTEAFF. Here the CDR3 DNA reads TGTGCCAGCACTCGCGGCCCCGGCACTGAAGCTTTCTTT.

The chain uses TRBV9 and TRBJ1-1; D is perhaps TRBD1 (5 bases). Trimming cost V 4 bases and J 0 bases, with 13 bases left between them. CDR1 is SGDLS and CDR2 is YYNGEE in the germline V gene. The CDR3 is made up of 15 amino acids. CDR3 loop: CASSHGGLMNTEAFF. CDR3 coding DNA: TGTGCCAGCAGCCATGGGGGACTAATGAACACTGAAGCTTTCTTT.

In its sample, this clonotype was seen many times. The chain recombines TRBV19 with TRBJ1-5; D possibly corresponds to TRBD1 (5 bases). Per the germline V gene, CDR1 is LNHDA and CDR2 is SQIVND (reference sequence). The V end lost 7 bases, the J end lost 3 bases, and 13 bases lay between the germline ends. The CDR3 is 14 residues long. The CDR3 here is CASNLRQHNQPQHF. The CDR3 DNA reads TGTGCCAGTAACCTCCGACAGCACAATCAGCCCCAGCATTTT. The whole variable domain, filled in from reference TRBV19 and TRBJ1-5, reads DGGITQSPKYLFRKEGQNVTLSCEQNLNHDAMYWYRQDPGQGLRLIYYSQIVNDFQKGDIAEGYSVSREKKESFPLTVTSAQKNPTAFYLCASNLRQHNQPQHFGDGTRLSIL.

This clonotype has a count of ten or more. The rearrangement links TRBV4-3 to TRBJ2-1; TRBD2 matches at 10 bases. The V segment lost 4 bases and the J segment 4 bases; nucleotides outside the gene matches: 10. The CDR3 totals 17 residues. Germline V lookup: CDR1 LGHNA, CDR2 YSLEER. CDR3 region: CASSPERAGGWYNEQFF. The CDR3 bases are TGCGCCAGCAGCCCCGAAAGAGCGGGGGGGTGGTACAATGAGCAGTTCTTC.

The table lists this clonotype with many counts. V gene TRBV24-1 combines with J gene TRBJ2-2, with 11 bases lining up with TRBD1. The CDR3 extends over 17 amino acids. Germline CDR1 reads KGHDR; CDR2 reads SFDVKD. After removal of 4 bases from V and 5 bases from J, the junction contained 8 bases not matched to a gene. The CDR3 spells CATSDSFGTGGTGELFF. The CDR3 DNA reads TGTGCCACCAGTGACTCCTTCGGGACAGGGGGAACCGGGGAGCTGTTTTTT.